This entry concerns a single T cell receptor (beta chain). Antigen specificity is unknown. TCRdb's table, derived via immunoSEQ multiplex PCR, lists solely in-frame clones and lacks some. The repertoire has roughly 18,000 clones, around 86% of them found once; the top ten carry over 25%. This specimen comes from a study of T cells in localized non-small cell lung cancer. Study conclusions and caveats: Density of T cells in blood, when higher, went with longer overall survival. Uninvolved adjacent lung showed the highest T cell clonality, exceeding tumor.

CDR3 length equals 15 residues. Germline assignment: CDR1 SGHAT and CDR2 FQNNGV. V lost 2 bases, J lost 9 bases, and 17 bases lay in between. This receptor was taken from a female donor older than 55 with stage I lung adenocarcinoma. The sequencing here drew on peripheral blood, taken before any cancer treatment. The chain combines TRBV11-2 with TRBJ2-1, with D possibly called TRBD1 or TRBD2 (5 bases each). CDR3 sequence reads: CASSLMVGVTGEQFF. CDR3 bases: TGTGCCAGCAGCTTAATGGTGGGGGTAACGGGTGAGCAGTTCTTC.